Listed here are 25 T cell receptor beta chains from one sample, sequenced in a study of T cells in localized non-small cell lung cancer. The method was immunoSEQ multiplex PCR; TCRdb's version includes in-frame clones alone and lacks a portion of them. The sample lists around 130,000 clones, roughly 90% occurring once. The sequencing here drew on peripheral blood, taken before any cancer treatment. These receptors came from a female donor of 60 years or more with stage I lung adenocarcinoma.

CDR3 amino acids: CASSVDRDANYGYTF. Here the CDR3 DNA reads TGTGCCAGCAGCGTAGATAGGGATGCTAACTATGGCTACACCTTC. V gene TRBV9 combines with J gene TRBJ1-2; D is unclear. Trimming took 0 bases from V and 0 from J, leaving 9 bases between them. This CDR3 has 15 residues. The germline gives CDR1 SGDLS, CDR2 YYNGEE.

The chain employs TRBV5-6 and TRBJ2-2, with 7 bases matching TRBD1. This CDR3 has 16 residues. Germline lookup yields CDR1 SGHDT and CDR2 YYEEEE. V lost 2 bases, J lost 5 bases, and 9 bases stayed unmatched. The CDR3 nucleotides are TGTGCCAGCAGCTTACCGAGGGGGCGAGGTACCGGGGAGCTGTTTTTT. Protein sequence: CASSLPRGRGTGELFF.

Concerning this clone itself: This specimen includes other DNA sequences encoding the same CDR3. The gene calls are TRBV5-5 and TRBJ2-7; D remains unclear. This CDR3 spans 11 amino acids. V was shortened by 3 bases and J by 3 bases, with 4 bases between the two germline ends. Germline values: CDR1 SGHKS, CDR2 YYEKEE (reference sequence). For the CDR3, the DNA is TGTGCCAGCAGCTCAGGCTACGAGCAGTACTTC. Translation gives CASSSGYEQYF.

V gene TRBV7-3 combines with J gene TRBJ2-7; D not resolved. Germline CDR1 is SGHTA and CDR2 is FQGTGA. Trimming stripped 1 base from V and 6 bases from J, with 16 bases between. The CDR3 runs to 15 residues. The DNA of the CDR3 is TGTGCCAGCAGCTTAAATTTGGGTTCTTTCTCCGAGCAGTACTTC. This encodes CASSLNLGSFSEQYF. Supplemented by reference TRBV7-3 and TRBJ2-7, the full variable domain reads GAGVSQTPSNKVTEKGKYVELRCDPISGHTALYWYRQSLGQGPEFLIYFQGTGAADDSGLPNDRFFAVRPEGSVSTLKIQRTERGDSAVYLCASSLNLGSFSEQYFGPGTRLTVT.

CDR3 nucleotides: TGTGCCAGCAGTACCTTAATCGAAGGGCAGCCCCAGCATTTT. It encodes CASSTLIEGQPQHF. The V call is TRBV27, the J call TRBJ1-5; D gene ambiguous. The ends were cut back, 5 bases at V and 7 bases at J, with 15 bases in the middle. The V gene's germline CDR1 is MNHEY and CDR2 SMNVEV (reference sequence). The CDR3 sequence is 14 residues long.

This clone was counted a few times. This chain uses TRBV7-6 with TRBJ2-3; 10 bases line up with TRBD2. V lost 3 bases to trimming and J lost 0 bases; unmatched junction nucleotides: 6. The germline V gene has CDR1 SGHVS and CDR2 FNYEAQ. The CDR3 length is 17 residues. CDR3 amino acids: CASSFLTSGASTDTQYF. The CDR3, as DNA: TGTGCCAGCAGCTTCCTAACTAGCGGGGCTAGCACAGATACGCAGTATTTT.

V gene TRBV28 combines with J gene TRBJ2-1; D may be TRBD2 (6 bases). V was pared by 8 bases and J by 0 bases, with 14 bases between. Germline CDR1 and CDR2: MDHEN and SYDVKM. The CDR3 spans 15 residues. CDR3 nucleotide sequence: TGTGCCAGCCTGGGGGGAGGCAGCTCCTACAATGAGCAGTTCTTC. This sequence encodes CASLGGGSSYNEQFF.

The rearrangement links TRBV14 to TRBJ2-5; 14 bases are shared with TRBD2. J gave up 7 bases and V 4 bases, and 8 bases lay outside the gene matches. The CDR3 runs 16 residues. The germline CDR1 and CDR2 sequences are SGHDN and FVKESK. The CDR3 DNA reads as TGTGCCAGCAGCCTCGGGACTAGCGGGAGCGGGGGGACCCAGTACTTC. It specifies CASSLGTSGSGGTQYF.

This chain connects TRBV5-1 to TRBJ2-3; D is perhaps TRBD2 (7 bases). V lost 4 bases, J lost 2 bases, and 23 bases lay in between. CDR3 length equals 18 residues. Germline assignment: CDR1 SGHRS and CDR2 YFSETQ. The CDR3, as DNA: TGCGCCAGCAGCCGGGATACAGGGCTAGCGGAGTCCACAGATACGCAGTATTTT. Translation gives CASSRDTGLAESTDTQYF.

J is TRBJ2-1 and V is TRBV6-1; D gene ambiguous. Trimming took off 6 bases at V and 8 bases at J, with 8 bases between the two ends. Germline lookup yields CDR1 MNHNS and CDR2 SASEGT. The CDR3 is 11 amino acids. In DNA form, the CDR3 reads TGTGCCAGCAGAATCGTGGATGAGCAGTTCTTC. Translated, it gives CASRIVDEQFF.

This sequence joins TRBV7-7 and TRBJ2-2; 10 positions agree with TRBD1. The germline V gene has CDR1 SSHAT and CDR2 FNYEAQ (reference sequence). The V and J ends lost 5 bases and 6 bases, in that order; junction bases with no gene match: 0. CDR3 size: 13 residues. The CDR3, as DNA: TGTGCCAGCAGCGGACAGGGGGCCGGGGAGCTGTTTTTT. This gives the protein CASSGQGAGELFF.

V and J are TRBV9 and TRBJ1-3; no reliable D call. This CDR3 region has 16 residues. Germline CDR1 is SGDLS and CDR2 is YYNGEE. The V gene lost 0 bases and the J gene lost 0 bases, with 10 bases spanning the gap. CDR3 protein: CASSVDPKASGNTIYF. The CDR3 DNA sequence: TGTGCCAGCAGCGTAGACCCGAAGGCCTCTGGAAACACCATATATTTT.

In this sample, this clone turned up once. V usage is TRBV7-2 and J usage is TRBJ2-1; TRBD2 aligns across 10 bases. V shed 1 base, J shed 4 bases, and the junction held 4 bases outside the gene matches. The germline V gene encodes CDR1 SGHTA and CDR2 FQGNSA. This CDR3 has 16 residues. CDR3 region: CASSLVASGGYNEQFF. Here the CDR3 DNA reads TGTGCCAGCAGCTTAGTGGCTAGCGGGGGTTACAATGAGCAGTTCTTC.

The V call is TRBV5-4, the J call TRBJ2-4; D might be TRBD2 (6 bases). Germline CDR1 is SGHNT and CDR2 is YYREEE (reference sequence). The CDR3 sequence is 15 residues long. V shed 0 bases and J shed 6 bases, with 13 bases lying between them. The CDR3 nucleotides are TGTGCCAGCAGCTTGGGTGTGGGAGGAGGAAACATTCAGTACTTC. Its translation is CASSLGVGGGNIQYF.

V is TRBV5-1 and J is TRBJ1-1; TRBD1 matches at 7 bases. Germline CDR1 SGHRS, CDR2 YFSETQ. The CDR3 loop spans 14 amino acids. V lost 5 bases and J lost 1; bases outside the gene matches: 5. CDR3 DNA sequence: TGCGCCAGCAGTTTTCAGGGGGGGAACACTGAAGCTTTCTTT. It is translated as CASSFQGGNTEAFF.

V usage is TRBV18 and J usage is TRBJ1-5; no firm D call. The CDR3 covers 14 residues. Germline-derived CDR1 and CDR2 are KGHSH and LQKENI. Trimming stripped 3 bases from V and 6 bases from J, with 12 bases between. Written as DNA, the CDR3 is TGTGCCAGCTCACCGGATCCGAATGGTCAGCCCCAGCATTTT. Residues: CASSPDPNGQPQHF.

The chain employs TRBV2 and TRBJ2-7; the D is unclear. The germline V gene encodes CDR1 SNHLY and CDR2 FYNNEI. There are 14 residues in the CDR3. The V gene lost 4 bases and the J gene lost 2 bases, with 12 bases spanning the gap. The CDR3: CASSVAPPPYEQYF. The CDR3, as DNA: TGTGCCAGCAGTGTTGCGCCCCCCCCCTACGAGCAGTACTTC.

CDR3 region: CAWKGDRSTYNEQFF. CDR3 sequence (DNA): TGTGCCTGGAAGGGAGACAGGTCTACCTACAATGAGCAGTTCTTC. The genes are TRBV30 and TRBJ2-1, with a tentative D call TRBD1 (6 bases). Trimming stripped 4 bases from V and 2 bases from J, with 15 bases between. The CDR3 covers 15 residues. Per germline, CDR1 GTSNPN and CDR2 SVGIG (reference sequence).

This chain uses TRBV7-2 with TRBJ2-7; 8 bases fit TRBD2. V was pared by 10 bases and J by 7 bases, with 15 bases of the junction left unmatched. Germline V CDR1 and CDR2: SGHTA, FQGNSA. The length of the CDR3 is 14 residues. This chain's CDR3 is CAIAKTGGPGEQYF. CDR3 nucleotide sequence: TGTGCCATCGCAAAAACGGGAGGGCCGGGGGAGCAGTACTTC. The full variable domain, completed using reference TRBV7-2 and TRBJ2-7, is GAGVSQSPSNKVTEKGKDVELRCDPISGHTALYWYRQSLGQGLEFLIYFQGNSAPDKSGLPSDRFSAERTGGSVSTLTIQRTQQEDSAVYLCAIAKTGGPGEQYFGPGTRLTVT.

The chain employs TRBV5-1 and TRBJ1-3; D is unresolved. V shed 0 bases and J shed 2 bases, with 12 bases lying between them. CDR3 length: 16 amino acids. The germline gives CDR1 SGHRS, CDR2 YFSETQ. The CDR3 reads CASSLVGEPTGNTIYF. As DNA, the CDR3 is TGCGCCAGCAGCTTGGTTGGGGAACCCACTGGAAACACCATATATTTT.

CDR3 nucleotide sequence: TGTGCCAGCAGGACGGTGGTAGATACGCAGTATTTT. This encodes CASRTVVDTQYF. This chain links TRBV25-1 with TRBJ2-3, with D unresolved. V was pared by 6 bases and J by 5 bases, with 9 bases between. The CDR3 consists of 12 residues. Germline V gene lookup returns CDR1 MGHDK and CDR2 SYGVNS.

V is TRBV27 and J is TRBJ1-1, with D perhaps matching TRBD1 (5 bases). V lost 5 bases and J lost 5, with 12 bases in between. This CDR3 spans 13 amino acids. The germline gives CDR1 MNHEY, CDR2 SMNVEV (reference sequence). The CDR3 DNA reads as TGTGCCAGCAGTAAGTACCGGGGGACTGAAGCTTTCTTT. It encodes CASSKYRGTEAFF.

This sequence joins TRBV7-9 and TRBJ2-2, with D uncertain. Trimming removed 4 bases at V and 5 bases at J, with 17 bases between. Germline values: CDR1 SEHNR, CDR2 FQNEAQ (reference sequence). The CDR3 is made up of 16 amino acids. Written as DNA, the CDR3 is TGTGCCAGCAGCTCCAGTCCCACTGTCCCAACCGGGGAGCTGTTTTTT. Translated, it gives CASSSSPTVPTGELFF.

J is TRBJ2-7 and V is TRBV28; D is possibly TRBD1 (6 bases). Germline V gene lookup returns CDR1 MDHEN and CDR2 SYDVKM. V gave up 8 bases and J gave up 4 bases, with 12 bases separating them. This CDR3 has 12 residues. CDR3 DNA: TGTGCCAGCGGATCACAGGGTTACGAGCAGTACTTC. The encoded protein is CASGSQGYEQYF.

This chain uses TRBV6-6 with TRBJ2-3; no definite D call. Germline CDR1 reads MNHNY; CDR2 reads SVGAGI (reference sequence). V was pared by 7 bases and J by 1 base, with 9 bases between. CDR3 size: 13 residues. CDR3 protein: CASKFAGTDTQYF. DNA of the CDR3: TGTGCCAGCAAGTTTGCAGGCACAGATACGCAGTATTTT.